This T cell receptor (beta chain) emerged from a study of identical twins. The study, taken as a whole, reports: A lower insertion count was a feature of abundant cord blood beta clonotypes, with no such feature in memory repertoires. In monozygotic twins, models underestimated the sharing of out-of-frame TCR alpha.

On this clonotype: Its specificity is not known.

V dropped 6 bases and J dropped 1 base, with 15 bases sitting between them. Germline V gene sequence: CDR1 DFQATT, CDR2 SNEGSKA (reference sequence). There are 15 residues in the CDR3. Template switching introduced a universal primer site, and the cDNA bore unique molecular identifiers. TCRdb reprocessed the 5' RACE reads with MiXCR, giving one entry per CDR3 protein. The data hold about 200,000 distinct CDR3 sequences, with roughly a tenth observed a single time. The sequence came from a man aged 50 to 60 in good health. Sequencing input: memory T cells sorted from blood. The chain recombines TRBV20-1 with TRBJ2-2; tentatively, D is TRBD2 (5 bases). The CDR3: CSAPPLEGNTGELFF. CDR3 DNA: TGCAGTGCCCCCCCGTTAGAGGGGAACACCGGGGAGCTGTTTTTT.